One and the same sample provided the 18 T cell receptor beta chains below, sequenced in a study of CD8+CD57+ T cells in acquired aplastic anemia. The study profiled TCR beta VDJ and CDR3 using genomic DNA as template. TCRdb recomputed calls from the reads with MiXCR, one row per CDR3 protein. The table has roughly 150,000 distinct CDR3 sequences, roughly 48% seen once. The sample taken for sequencing was sorted CD4+, CD8+, or CD8+CD57+ T cells (not recorded which) from PBMCs. Receptors originate from a human donor in good health.

This clonotype was counted many times. J is TRBJ2-1 and V is TRBV14, with D unresolved. This CDR3 spans 15 amino acids. Germline V gives CDR1 SGHDN, CDR2 FVKESK. The ends were cut back, 1 base at V and 1 base at J, with 8 bases in the middle. CDR3 loop: CASSQARLSYNEQFF. CDR3 DNA sequence: TGTGCCAGCAGCCAAGCTCGCCTTTCCTACAATGAGCAGTTCTTC.

This clonotype was recorded many times. The chain has TRBV15 and TRBJ1-3; D gene unclear. CDR1 is LNHNV and CDR2 is YYDKDF in the germline V gene (reference sequence). Trimming removed 0 bases at V and 3 bases at J, with 9 bases between. CDR3 length: 15 amino acids. CDR3 bases: TGTGCCACCAGCAGAGATTGGCCGTATGGAAACACCATATATTTT. This encodes CATSRDWPYGNTIYF.

At least ten counts were recorded for this clonotype. The chain has TRBV7-2 and TRBJ2-6; D is perhaps TRBD2 (7 bases). The length of the CDR3 is 16 residues. Trimming shortened V by 4 bases and J by 3 bases, and 13 bases separated the two germline ends. Germline V lookup: CDR1 SGHTA, CDR2 FQGNSA. CDR3 sequence (DNA): TGTGCCAGCAGCTCAAGGGGGGGGCTTGGGGCCAACGTCCTGACTTTC. Translating it yields CASSSRGGLGANVLTF.

Ten or more counts support this clonotype. This chain links TRBV19 with TRBJ1-1; the D is unclear. Looked up from germline, CDR1 is LNHDA and CDR2 is SQIVND (reference sequence). The CDR3 spans 15 residues. The V end was cut by 6 bases, the J end by 4 bases, with 18 bases between. CDR3 protein: CASSPRVIRSTEAFF. As DNA, the CDR3 is TGTGCCAGTAGCCCTAGGGTAATCAGGAGCACTGAAGCTTTCTTT.

This clonotype was detected ten times or more. This chain links TRBV7-9 with TRBJ2-1; 7 bases are shared with TRBD2. The ends lost 5 bases at V and 0 bases at J; junction bases unmatched: 7. CDR1 is SEHNR, CDR2 FQNEAQ, per germline (reference sequence). This CDR3 contains 16 residues. CDR3 in amino acids: CASSLRAGSSYNEQFF. DNA for the CDR3: TGTGCCAGCAGCCTCAGAGCGGGGAGCTCCTACAATGAGCAGTTCTTC.

This clonotype was counted ten times or more. The genes are TRBV20-1 and TRBJ1-2; no reliable D call. The CDR3 has 12 amino acids. CDR1 and CDR2 from the germline V gene are DFQATT and SNEGSKA (reference sequence). Deletions cut 3 bases from V and 4 bases from J, with 9 bases between. CDR3 DNA sequence: TGCAGTGCTAGCTCGCTGATCTATGGCTACACCTTC. Encoded protein: CSASSLIYGYTF.

A few counts support this clonotype. This chain links TRBV29-1 with TRBJ1-2, with 11 bases that match TRBD1. J gave up 7 bases and V 0 bases, and 4 bases lay outside the gene matches. The CDR3 contains 14 residues. CDR1 is SQVTM and CDR2 is ANQGSEA in the germline V gene. Written as DNA, the CDR3 is TGCAGCGTTGAAGATATCGGACAGGGGGCTGGCTACACCTTC. It is translated as CSVEDIGQGAGYTF. Drawing the rest from reference TRBV29-1 and TRBJ1-2, the complete variable domain is SAVISQKPSRDICQRGTSLTIQCQVDSQVTMMFWYRQQPGQSLTLIATANQGSEATYESGFVIDKFPISRPNLTFSTLTVSNMSPEDSSIYLCSVEDIGQGAGYTFGSGTRLTVV.

V is TRBV11-2 and J is TRBJ2-7; 10 bases match TRBD1. The CDR3 loop spans 14 amino acids. CDR1 is SGHAT, CDR2 FQNNGV, per germline. J lost 7 bases, V lost 5 bases, and 8 bases had no gene match. Here the CDR3 DNA reads TGTGCCAGCAGCCCGGGACAGGGGATTACGGAGCAGTACTTC. Translating it yields CASSPGQGITEQYF.

This clonotype has a count of ten or more. The gene calls are TRBV7-2 and TRBJ2-3; a possible D gene is TRBD2 (6 bases). V was shortened by 5 bases and J by 9 bases, with 15 bases between the two germline ends. This CDR3 has 13 amino acids. Germline V gives CDR1 SGHTA, CDR2 FQGNSA. CDR3 protein: CASSAEVADTQYF. CDR3 nucleotide sequence: TGTGCCAGCAGCGCAGAGGTAGCGGACACGCAGTATTTT.

This clonotype was recorded only once. The chain recombines TRBV5-1 with TRBJ2-1; TRBD2 matches 11 bases. Germline lookup yields CDR1 SGHRS and CDR2 YFSETQ. After removal of 4 bases from V and 4 bases from J, the junction contained 7 bases not matched to a gene. The CDR3 spans 16 residues. The CDR3 sequence: CASSPNSGGAYNEQFF. The CDR3, as DNA: TGCGCCAGCAGCCCCAATAGCGGGGGGGCATACAATGAGCAGTTCTTC. The variable domain in full, completed from reference TRBV5-1 and TRBJ2-1, reads KAGVTQTPRYLIKTRGQQVTLSCSPISGHRSVSWYQQTPGQGLQFLFEYFSETQRNKGNFPGRFSGRQFSNSRSEMNVSTLELGDSALYLCASSPNSGGAYNEQFFGPGTRLTVL.

The V gene is TRBV6-2 or TRBV6-3, the J gene TRBJ2-4, with D possibly TRBD2 on 5 matching bases. Germline CDR1 and CDR2: MNHEY and SVGEGT. CDR3 length: 16 amino acids. Trimming stripped 2 bases from V and 1 base from J, with 12 bases between. The CDR3 loop reads CASSYDRKRAKNIQYF. CDR3 DNA: TGTGCCAGCAGTTACGACCGAAAGCGGGCCAAAAACATTCAGTACTTC.

CDR3 in DNA: TGTGCCTGGAGTACAGGGATGAGGTACGAGCAGTACTTC. Its translation is CAWSTGMRYEQYF. The chain has TRBV30 and TRBJ2-7; D may be TRBD1 (6 bases). The CDR3 consists of 13 residues. Trimming removed 2 bases at V and 4 bases at J, with 12 bases between. The germline V gene encodes CDR1 GTSNPN and CDR2 SVGIG (reference sequence).

With regard to this clonotype: The germline gene is not matched at one end of the junction; a read error may be the cause. The chain has TRBV7-2 and TRBJ2-7, with D maybe TRBD1 (8 bases). CDR3 size: 13 residues. Germline V gene lookup returns CDR1 SGHTA and CDR2 FQGNSA. The CDR3 reads CASSLAGTGGEDF. CDR3 in DNA: TGTGCCAGCAGCTTAGCGGGTACAGGGGGGGAGGACTTC.

This clonotype came up a few times. Since a much larger clone is just one base distant, this may be a read error. The chain couples TRBV5-1 to TRBJ1-1, with D unresolved. The germline CDR1 and CDR2 sequences are SGHRS and YFSETQ. This CDR3 region has 14 residues. V was cut by 0 bases and J by 4 bases, with 10 bases left in between. The CDR3 DNA is TGCGCCAGCAGCTTGGCGGGGAGGGCCACTGAAGCTTTCTTT. It yields the protein CASSLAGRATEAFF.

Ten or more counts support this clonotype. The CDR3 does not end in the conserved phenylalanine or tryptophan, so this is likely a read error. The limits of the CDR3 on the DNA are not certain, so only TCRdb's listed CDR3 is given. J is TRBJ1-6 and V is TRBV9; no check of the table's D call, TRBD1, against the DNA was made. The CDR3 is 11 residues long, ends included. Germline assignment: CDR1 SGDLS and CDR2 YYNGEE. This CDR3 reads CASSRDRPGLL.

The rearrangement uses TRBV12-3 or TRBV12-4 and TRBJ2-7, with D hard to call. The CDR3 spans 11 residues. Trimming stripped 8 bases from V and 3 bases from J, with 8 bases between. CDR3 in DNA: TGTGCCAGCTCAACTTTCTACGAGCAGTACTTC. Amino acids: CASSTFYEQYF.

With respect to this clonotype: A read error may be the cause here, since a much bigger clone is one base away. The V and J genes are TRBV7-2 and TRBJ2-2; no clear D gene. The CDR3 length is 13 residues. Germline-derived CDR1 and CDR2 are SGHTA and FQGNSA. Trimming removed 5 bases from V and 7 bases from J, with 11 bases in between. CDR3 bases: TGTGCCAGCAGCATCCAGGAGTACGGGGAGCTGTTTTTT. The encoded protein is CASSIQEYGELFF.

The gene calls are TRBV2 and TRBJ2-7; perhaps TRBD1 as D (5 bases). In germline, CDR1 is SNHLY, CDR2 FYNNEI. V was trimmed by 9 bases and J by 3 bases, leaving 12 bases between them. The CDR3 is made up of 12 amino acids. The CDR3 protein is CASSTDSYEQYF. In DNA form, the CDR3 reads TGTGCCAGTTCGACAGACAGCTACGAGCAGTACTTC.